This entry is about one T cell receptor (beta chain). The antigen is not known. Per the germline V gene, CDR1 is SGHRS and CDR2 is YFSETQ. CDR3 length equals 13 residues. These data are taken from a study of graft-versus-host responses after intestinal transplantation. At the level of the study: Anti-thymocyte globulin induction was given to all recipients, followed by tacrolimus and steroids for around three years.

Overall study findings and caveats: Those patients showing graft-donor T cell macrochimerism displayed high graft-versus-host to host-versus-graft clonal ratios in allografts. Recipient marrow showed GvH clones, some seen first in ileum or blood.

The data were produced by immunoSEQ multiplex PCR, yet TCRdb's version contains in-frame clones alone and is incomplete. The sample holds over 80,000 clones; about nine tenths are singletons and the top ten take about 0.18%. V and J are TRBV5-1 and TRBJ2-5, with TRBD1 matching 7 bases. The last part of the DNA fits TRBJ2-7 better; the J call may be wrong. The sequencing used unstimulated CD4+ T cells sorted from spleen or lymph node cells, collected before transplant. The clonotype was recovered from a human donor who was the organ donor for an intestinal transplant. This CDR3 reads CASSSNRGYEQYF. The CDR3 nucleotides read TGCGCCAGCAGCTCGAACAGGGGCTACGAGCAGTACTTC.